This T cell receptor (beta chain) was recovered during a study of cytomegalovirus exposure and HLA in healthy donors. General observations from the study: There were 150 to 200 TCR beta chains listed as cytomegalovirus-associated. As was reported, the classifier diagnosed cytomegalovirus status with high specificity and sensitivity.

CDR3 length: 17 amino acids. With 4 bases clipped from V and 5 bases from J, the junction kept 9 bases outside the gene matches. Germline V lookup: CDR1 MGHRA, CDR2 YSYEKL. Comments on this clone: No antigen is known for it.

Sequencing used immunoSEQ multiplex PCR; TCRdb keeps in-frame clones, though not all of them. The table includes roughly 300,000 clones, more than 75% detected once. V and J are TRBV4-1 and TRBJ2-5; TRBD2 aligns across 14 bases. Sequencing was carried out using PBMCs. The TCR sequence derives from a woman under 30 in good health and CMV-seronegative. CDR3 loop: CASSRFPGLAGEETQYF. CDR3 nucleotide sequence: TGCGCCAGCAGCCGTTTCCCGGGACTAGCGGGAGAGGAGACCCAGTACTTC.